What follows are 25 T cell receptor beta chains derived from one specimen sequenced in a study of beta chain features in type 1 diabetes. Expressed TCRB transcripts were sequenced after all isolated RNA was converted to cDNA. Profiled with immunoSEQ multiplex PCR; TCRdb holds only in-frame clones, not every one. The profile shows roughly 500,000 clones, roughly 10% of them singletons. The sequencing sample was made of naive CD4+ T cells from blood. These receptors were taken from a young woman in good health.

This clone has a handful of counts. V and J are TRBV7-9 and TRBJ2-2, with D unresolved. The CDR3 sequence is 15 residues long. Trimming cost V 6 bases and J 1 base, with 12 bases left between them. The V gene's germline CDR1 is SEHNR and CDR2 FQNEAQ (reference sequence). The CDR3 sequence is CASSFFPVNTGELFF. CDR3 sequence (DNA): TGTGCCAGCAGTTTCTTCCCCGTGAACACCGGGGAGCTGTTTTTT. Supplemented by reference TRBV7-9 and TRBJ2-2, the full variable domain reads DTGVSQNPRHKITKRGQNVTFRCDPISEHNRLYWYRQTLGQGPEFLTYFQNEAQLEKSRLLSDRFSAERPKGSFSTLEIQRTEQGDSAMYLCASSFFPVNTGELFFGEGSRLTVL.

The chain employs TRBV7-8 and TRBJ2-3; D not certain. Germline CDR1 and CDR2: SGHVS and FQNEAQ. CDR3 length equals 16 residues. V was trimmed by 8 bases and J by 0 bases, leaving 18 bases between them. CDR3 loop: CASVGSRYRSTDTQYF. The CDR3 coding sequence is TGTGCCAGCGTGGGGTCCCGATACCGTAGCACAGATACGCAGTATTTT.

The CDR3 sequence is CASSKRTSGRVYEQFF. The CDR3 nucleotides are TGTGCCAGCAGCAAACGGACTAGCGGTCGGGTATATGAGCAGTTCTTC. The chain carries TRBV14 and TRBJ2-1; 10 bases are shared with TRBD2. The germline gives CDR1 SGHDN, CDR2 FVKESK. The CDR3 is made up of 16 amino acids. Germline trimming cut 5 bases from V and 8 bases from J; bases unmatched to any gene: 12.

This clone has a handful of counts. The rearrangement links TRBV2 to TRBJ2-3, with 7 bases fitting TRBD2. The CDR3 is 12 amino acids. In germline, CDR1 is SNHLY, CDR2 FYNNEI. V trimming: 8 bases; J trimming: 1 base; junction bases outside the gene matches: 0. The CDR3 reads CASAGGTDTQYF. The DNA for the CDR3 is TGTGCCAGCGCGGGAGGCACAGATACGCAGTATTTT. The complete variable domain, with remaining parts taken from reference TRBV2 and TRBJ2-3, reads EPEVTQTPSHQVTQMGQEVILRCVPISNHLYFYWYRQILGQKVEFLVSFYNNEISEKSEIFDDQFSVERPDGSNFTLKIRSTKLEDSAMYFCASAGGTDTQYFGPGTRLTVL.

The chain carries TRBV14 and TRBJ1-4; D is undetermined. V lost 3 bases and J 0 bases, leaving 11 bases between the germline ends. The CDR3 is 16 amino acids. The germline CDR1 and CDR2 sequences are SGHDN and FVKESK. CDR3 amino acids: CASSHRSVATNEKLFF. CDR3 DNA: TGTGCCAGCAGCCATCGGAGTGTTGCAACTAATGAAAAACTGTTTTTT. Based on the CDR3 plus reference TRBV14 and TRBJ1-4, the full variable domain is EAGVTQFPSHSVIEKGQTVTLRCDPISGHDNLYWYRRVMGKEIKFLLHFVKESKQDESGMPNNRFLAERTGGTYSTLKVQPAELEDSGVYFCASSHRSVATNEKLFFGSGTQLSVL.

This clone was detected only a few times. The chain recombines TRBV27 with TRBJ2-7; D gene uncertain. V shed 1 base and J shed 3 bases, with 10 bases lying between them. CDR1 and CDR2 (germline): MNHEY, SMNVEV (reference sequence). This CDR3 is built from 14 residues. The CDR3 spells CASSLYGLRYEQYF. The CDR3 DNA reads as TGTGCCAGCAGTTTATATGGGCTACGCTACGAGCAGTACTTC.

The rearrangement uses TRBV5-1 and TRBJ2-3, with D hard to call. Trimming left V 0 bases short and J 4 bases short, with 9 bases between. Germline-derived CDR1 and CDR2 are SGHRS and YFSETQ. The CDR3 loop spans 14 amino acids. The DNA of the CDR3 is TGCGCCAGCAGCTTGGAACGGAGAGCAGATACGCAGTATTTT. Translated: CASSLERRADTQYF.

This clone was seen more than once but under ten times. The chain uses TRBV7-9 and TRBJ1-6, with D tentatively TRBD1 (6 bases). The germline gives CDR1 SEHNR, CDR2 FQNEAQ (reference sequence). The CDR3 spans 12 residues. V was trimmed by 6 bases and J by 10 bases, leaving 10 bases between them. The DNA of the CDR3 is TGTGCCAGCAGGTACAGGGAATCACCCCTCCACTTT. This encodes CASRYRESPLHF.

This clone showed up just a few times. The gene calls are TRBV7-2 and TRBJ2-3; D may be TRBD2 (7 bases). The CDR3 contains 14 residues. Germline V gene lookup returns CDR1 SGHTA and CDR2 FQGNSA. The V end was cut by 8 bases, the J end by 3 bases, with 15 bases between. The CDR3 protein is CASGGAGVTDTQYF. In DNA, the CDR3 is TGTGCCAGCGGGGGGGCCGGTGTTACAGATACGCAGTATTTT.

V and J are TRBV7-9 and TRBJ2-2; 8 bases align to TRBD1. Germline V gives CDR1 SEHNR, CDR2 FQNEAQ (reference sequence). The CDR3 loop spans 16 amino acids. V lost 5 bases to trimming and J lost 4 bases; unmatched junction nucleotides: 9. CDR3 loop: CASSLRQGLATGELFF. CDR3 DNA: TGTGCCAGCAGCCTCAGACAGGGGCTTGCCACCGGGGAGCTGTTTTTT.

The V and J genes are TRBV7-9 and TRBJ2-3; tentative D call: TRBD2 (5 bases). CDR1 and CDR2 from the germline V gene are SEHNR and FQNEAQ (reference sequence). The CDR3 consists of 13 residues. The V gene lost 5 bases and the J gene lost 4 bases, with 10 bases spanning the gap. CDR3 nucleotide sequence: TGTGCCAGCAGCCGGGATGTGTCAGATACGCAGTATTTT. Amino acids: CASSRDVSDTQYF.

This sequence joins TRBV21-1 and TRBJ2-2. TRBV21-1 is flagged as a pseudogene. The CDR3 is 15 amino acids. This CDR3 is CASSKARLNTGELFF. The CDR3 coding sequence is TGTGCCAGCAGCAAAGCACGGCTCAACACCGGGGAGCTGTTTTTT.

This clone was seen more than once but under ten times. This sequence joins TRBV9 and TRBJ2-4, with TRBD2 identical over 8 bases. The CDR3 contains 15 residues. V shed 0 bases and J 12 bases; nucleotides not matched to a gene: 11. Per the germline V gene, CDR1 is SGDLS and CDR2 is YYNGEE. CDR3 nucleotide sequence: TGTGCCAGCAGCGTAGGTTCCCGCGGGGGGTTTGATCAGTACTTC. Translation: CASSVGSRGGFDQYF.

V and J are TRBV6-5 and TRBJ1-2; D may be TRBD1 (5 bases). Germline-derived CDR1 and CDR2 are MNHEY and SVGAGI. This CDR3 comprises 12 residues. Trimming took 8 bases from V and 7 from J, leaving 14 bases between them. The CDR3, as DNA: TGTGCCAGCGGCCAGGGCATAAGTGGCTACACCTTC. Translation gives CASGQGISGYTF.

The chain joins TRBV10-2 to TRBJ2-7, with 8 nucleotides matching TRBD1. CDR1 is WSHSY, CDR2 SAAADI, per germline. This CDR3 is built from 15 residues. The junction had 11 bases not matched to a gene; V was cut back by 4 bases and J by 6 bases. The CDR3 sequence is CASSGAGTGVGEQYV. DNA of the CDR3: TGCGCCAGCAGTGGGGCCGGGACAGGCGTCGGCGAGCAGTACGTC.

There are a few counts of this clone. The V call is TRBV29-1, the J call TRBJ1-5; TRBD1 might be the D (5 bases). Between the trimmed V and J ends, which lost 7 bases and 3 bases, there was a span of 16 bases. Germline values: CDR1 SQVTM, CDR2 ANQGSEA. The length of the CDR3 is 14 residues. The CDR3 DNA reads TGCAGCGCCCGCCGGGGCGGCATCAATCAGCCCCAGCATTTT. Translated: CSARRGGINQPQHF.

This clone was seen more than once but under ten times. CDR3 sequence reads: CASSIRDRPVTEAFF. In nucleotides, the CDR3 is TGTGCCAGCAGCATTCGGGACCGCCCGGTCACTGAAGCTTTCTTT. V gene TRBV9 combines with J gene TRBJ1-1, with D possibly being TRBD1 (5 bases). This CDR3 is 15 amino acids long. Trimming removed 4 bases from V and 4 bases from J, with 17 bases in between. CDR1 and CDR2 from the germline V gene are SGDLS and YYNGEE.

This clone was counted between two and nine times. This chain connects TRBV29-1 to TRBJ2-3; possible D gene TRBD1, 7 bases. V shed 3 bases and J shed 4 bases, with 17 bases lying between them. Per germline, CDR1 SQVTM and CDR2 ANQGSEA. The CDR3 covers 15 residues. CDR3 DNA sequence: TGCAGCGTTGACGGCAGGGGGGCTCGTCCAGATACGCAGTATTTT. Translating gives CSVDGRGARPDTQYF.

This clone was seen only a few times. This chain uses TRBV9 with TRBJ1-2; a weak D match, TRBD1 (6 bases). V gave up 3 bases and J gave up 8 bases, with 17 bases separating them. Germline assignment: CDR1 SGDLS and CDR2 YYNGEE. This CDR3 region has 14 residues. The CDR3 DNA is TGTGCCAGCAGCGCGGAATCCAGGGGCGGAGGCTACACCTTC. It encodes CASSAESRGGGYTF.

This clone was observed a handful of times. V usage is TRBV13 and J usage is TRBJ1-1; D might be TRBD1 (5 bases). The length of the CDR3 is 14 residues. Deletions cut 5 bases from V and 5 bases from J, with 15 bases between. The germline V gene encodes CDR1 PRHDT and CDR2 FYEKMQ (reference sequence). As DNA, the CDR3 is TGTGCCAGCAGCCCCCCGCTGGAGGGGACTGAAGCTTTCTTT. This gives the protein CASSPPLEGTEAFF.

The chain couples TRBV18 to TRBJ1-1, with a possible D match to TRBD1 (5 bases). This CDR3 comprises 14 residues. Germline CDR1 reads KGHSH; CDR2 reads LQKENI. Trimming took 4 bases from V and 1 from J, leaving 10 bases between them. CDR3 protein: CASSQDSSNTEAFF. The DNA for the CDR3 is TGTGCCAGCTCACAAGACAGTTCGAACACTGAAGCTTTCTTT.

The sample holds a few counts of this clone. V gene TRBV6-5 combines with J gene TRBJ1-4; 9 positions match TRBD1. The CDR3 is made up of 14 amino acids. V shed 6 bases, J shed 8 bases, and the junction held 7 bases outside the gene matches. The germline V gene has CDR1 MNHEY and CDR2 SVGAGI. The CDR3 DNA follows: TGTGCCAGCAGGTTACAGGGGGCAAGAGAAAAACTGTTTTTT. Protein product: CASRLQGAREKLFF.

The rearrangement joins TRBV7-2 to TRBJ2-6, with TRBD2 identical over 8 bases. V lost 1 base to trimming and J lost 0 bases; unmatched junction nucleotides: 5. The CDR3 is 18 amino acids. Germline values: CDR1 SGHTA, CDR2 FQGNSA. The CDR3 coding sequence is TGTGCCAGCAGCTTAGTTGGTAGCGGGGCCTCTGGGGCCAACGTCCTGACTTTC. Protein sequence: CASSLVGSGASGANVLTF.

This clone was seen a few times. The gene calls are TRBV27 and TRBJ2-6, with unresolved D. The CDR3 is 15 residues long. Germline loops: CDR1 MNHEY, CDR2 SMNVEV (reference sequence). V lost 3 bases and J lost 2, with 8 bases in between. Written as DNA, the CDR3 is TGTGCCAGCAGTTTGGTGGCCACTGGGGCCAACGTCCTGACTTTC. Residues: CASSLVATGANVLTF.

This clone was counted only a few times. The V call is TRBV4-3, the J call TRBJ2-2; D perhaps matches TRBD2 (6 bases). This CDR3 comprises 16 residues. Per the germline V gene, CDR1 is LGHNA and CDR2 is YSLEER. V lost 0 bases and J 9 bases, leaving 17 bases between the germline ends. The CDR3 loop reads CASSQERRGWTRELFF. CDR3 coding DNA: TGCGCCAGCAGCCAAGAACGACGCGGGTGGACTAGGGAGCTGTTTTTT.